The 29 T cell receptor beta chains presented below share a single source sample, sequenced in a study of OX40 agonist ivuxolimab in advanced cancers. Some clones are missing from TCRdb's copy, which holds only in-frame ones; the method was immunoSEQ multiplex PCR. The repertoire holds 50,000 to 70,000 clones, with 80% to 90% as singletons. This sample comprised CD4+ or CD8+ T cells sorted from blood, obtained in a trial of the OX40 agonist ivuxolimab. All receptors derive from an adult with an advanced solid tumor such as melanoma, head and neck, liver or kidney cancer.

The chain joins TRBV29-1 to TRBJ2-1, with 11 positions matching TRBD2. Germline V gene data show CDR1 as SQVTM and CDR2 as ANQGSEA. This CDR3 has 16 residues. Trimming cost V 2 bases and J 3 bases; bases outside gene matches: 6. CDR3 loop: CSVEPNTSGSYNEQFF. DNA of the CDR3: TGCAGCGTTGAACCAAACACTAGCGGGAGCTACAATGAGCAGTTCTTC.

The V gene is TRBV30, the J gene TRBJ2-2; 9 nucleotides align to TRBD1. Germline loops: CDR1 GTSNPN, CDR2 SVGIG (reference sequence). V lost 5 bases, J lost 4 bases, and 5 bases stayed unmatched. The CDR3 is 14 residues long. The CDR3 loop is CAWQQGAATGELFF. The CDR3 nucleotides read TGTGCCTGGCAACAGGGGGCCGCCACCGGGGAGCTGTTTTTT.

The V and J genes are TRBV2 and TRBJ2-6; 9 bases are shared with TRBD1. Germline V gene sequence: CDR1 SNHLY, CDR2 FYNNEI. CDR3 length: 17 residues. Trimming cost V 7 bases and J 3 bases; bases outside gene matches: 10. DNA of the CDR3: TGTGCCAGCAACCCGCTTACAGGGGGCCTTGGGGCCAACGTCCTGACTTTC. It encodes CASNPLTGGLGANVLTF.

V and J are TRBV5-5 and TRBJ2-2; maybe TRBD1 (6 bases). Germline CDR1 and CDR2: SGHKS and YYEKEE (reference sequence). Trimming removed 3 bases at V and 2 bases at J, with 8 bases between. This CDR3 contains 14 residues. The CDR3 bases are TGTGCCAGCAGCTGGGGACACAACACCGGGGAGCTGTTTTTT. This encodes CASSWGHNTGELFF. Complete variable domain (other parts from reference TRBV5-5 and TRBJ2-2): DAGVTQSPTHLIKTRGQQVTLRCSPISGHKSVSWYQQVLGQGPQFIFQYYEKEERGRGNFPDRFSARQFPNYSSELNVNALLLGDSALYLCASSWGHNTGELFFGEGSRLTVL.

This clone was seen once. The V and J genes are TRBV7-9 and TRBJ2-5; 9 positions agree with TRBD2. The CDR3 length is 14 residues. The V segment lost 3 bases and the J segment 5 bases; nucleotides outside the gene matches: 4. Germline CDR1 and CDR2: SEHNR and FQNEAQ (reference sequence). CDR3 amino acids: CASSLGLALETQYF. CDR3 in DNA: TGTGCCAGCAGCTTGGGACTAGCTTTGGAGACCCAGTACTTC.

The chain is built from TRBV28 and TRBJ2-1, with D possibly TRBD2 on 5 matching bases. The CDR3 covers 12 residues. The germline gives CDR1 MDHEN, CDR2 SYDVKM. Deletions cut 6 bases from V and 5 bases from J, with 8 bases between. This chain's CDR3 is CASSLTNNEQFF. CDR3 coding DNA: TGTGCCAGCAGCCTGACTAACAATGAGCAGTTCTTC.

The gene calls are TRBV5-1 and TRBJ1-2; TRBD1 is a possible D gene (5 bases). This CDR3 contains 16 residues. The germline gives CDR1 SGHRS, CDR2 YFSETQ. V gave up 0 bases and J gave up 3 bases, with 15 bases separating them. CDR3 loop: CASSLAGGDQDYGYTF. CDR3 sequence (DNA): TGCGCCAGCAGCTTGGCCGGGGGGGATCAGGACTATGGCTACACCTTC.

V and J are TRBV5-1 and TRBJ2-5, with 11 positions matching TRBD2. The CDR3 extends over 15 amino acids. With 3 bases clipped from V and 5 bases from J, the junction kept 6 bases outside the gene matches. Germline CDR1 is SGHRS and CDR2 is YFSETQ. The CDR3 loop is CASSSVAGGRETQYF. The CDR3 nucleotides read TGCGCCAGCAGCTCCGTAGCGGGAGGGCGTGAGACCCAGTACTTC.

This chain's CDR3 is CASSEAAPSGLLAYEQYF. The DNA for the CDR3 is TGTGCCAGCAGTGAAGCGGCCCCCTCGGGACTACTGGCCTACGAGCAGTACTTC. The chain couples TRBV6-1 to TRBJ2-7; 7 nucleotides match TRBD2. Germline CDR1 MNHNS, CDR2 SASEGT. J was trimmed by 2 bases and V by 0 bases; bases with no gene match: 13. The CDR3 spans 18 residues.

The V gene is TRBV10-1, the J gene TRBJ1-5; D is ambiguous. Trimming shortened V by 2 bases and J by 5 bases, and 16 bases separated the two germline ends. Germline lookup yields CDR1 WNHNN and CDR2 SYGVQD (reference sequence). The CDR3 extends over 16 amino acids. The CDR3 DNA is TGCGCCAGCAGTGAGATCCCTGCCAGGAGACATCAGCCCCAGCATTTT. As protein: CASSEIPARRHQPQHF.

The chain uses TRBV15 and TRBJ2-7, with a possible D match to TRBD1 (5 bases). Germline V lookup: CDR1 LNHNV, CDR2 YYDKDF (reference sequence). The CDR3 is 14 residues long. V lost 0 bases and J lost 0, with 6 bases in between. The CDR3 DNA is TGTGCCACCAGCAGAGACAGGGCCTCCTACGAGCAGTACTTC. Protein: CATSRDRASYEQYF.

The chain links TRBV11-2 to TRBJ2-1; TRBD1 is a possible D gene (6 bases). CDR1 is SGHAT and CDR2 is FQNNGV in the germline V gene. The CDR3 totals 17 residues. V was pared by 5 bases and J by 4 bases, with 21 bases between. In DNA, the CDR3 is TGTGCCAGCAGCCCCGCCAGTAGCAGGGGCAGTTACAATGAGCAGTTCTTC. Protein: CASSPASSRGSYNEQFF.

The CDR3 is CASSPRGGALQETQYF. The DNA of the CDR3 is TGTGCCAGCAGTCCAAGGGGGGGGGCGCTCCAAGAGACCCAGTACTTC. This chain links TRBV6-6 with TRBJ2-5; TRBD2 is a possible D gene (7 bases). The CDR3 is 16 residues long. Germline V CDR1 and CDR2: MNHNY, SVGAGI (reference sequence). Between the trimmed V and J ends, which lost 5 bases and 1 base, there was a span of 17 bases.

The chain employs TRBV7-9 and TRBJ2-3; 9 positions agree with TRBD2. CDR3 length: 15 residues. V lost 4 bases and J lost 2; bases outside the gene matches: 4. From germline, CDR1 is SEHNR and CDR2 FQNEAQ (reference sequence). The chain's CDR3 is CASSSSGRITDTQYF. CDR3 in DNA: TGTGCCAGCAGCTCAAGCGGGAGGATCACAGATACGCAGTATTTT.

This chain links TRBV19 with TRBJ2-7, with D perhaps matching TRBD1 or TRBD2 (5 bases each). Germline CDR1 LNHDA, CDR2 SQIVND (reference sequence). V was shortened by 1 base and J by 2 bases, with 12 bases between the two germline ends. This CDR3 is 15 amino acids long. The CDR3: CASSIGGIQPYEQYF. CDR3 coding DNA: TGTGCCAGTAGTATAGGGGGGATTCAACCCTACGAGCAGTACTTC.

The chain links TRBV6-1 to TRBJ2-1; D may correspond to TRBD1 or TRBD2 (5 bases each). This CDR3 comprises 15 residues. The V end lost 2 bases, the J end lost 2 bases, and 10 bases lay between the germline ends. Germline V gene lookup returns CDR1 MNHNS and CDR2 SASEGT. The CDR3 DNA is TGTGCCAGCAGTGAATTGGGGGATCCCTACAATGAGCAGTTCTTC. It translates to CASSELGDPYNEQFF.

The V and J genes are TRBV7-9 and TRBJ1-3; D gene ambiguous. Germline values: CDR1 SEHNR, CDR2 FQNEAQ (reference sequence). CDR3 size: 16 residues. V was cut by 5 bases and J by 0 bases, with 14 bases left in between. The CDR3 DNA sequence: TGTGCCAGCAGCCTAGAATATCGAAACTCTGGAAACACCATATATTTT. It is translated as CASSLEYRNSGNTIYF.

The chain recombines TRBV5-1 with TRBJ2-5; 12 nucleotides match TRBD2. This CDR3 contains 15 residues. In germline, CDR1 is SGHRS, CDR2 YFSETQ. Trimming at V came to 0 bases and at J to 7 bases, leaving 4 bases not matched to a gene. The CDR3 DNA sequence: TGCGCCAGCAGCTTGGGACTAGCGGGAGTTGGGACCCAGTACTTC. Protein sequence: CASSLGLAGVGTQYF.

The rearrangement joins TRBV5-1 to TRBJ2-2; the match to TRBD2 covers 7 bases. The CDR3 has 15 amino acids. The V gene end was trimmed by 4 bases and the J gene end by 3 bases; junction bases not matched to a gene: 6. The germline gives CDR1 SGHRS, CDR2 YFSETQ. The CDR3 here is CASSQSGEDTGELFF. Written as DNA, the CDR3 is TGCGCCAGCAGCCAGAGCGGGGAGGACACCGGGGAGCTGTTTTTT.

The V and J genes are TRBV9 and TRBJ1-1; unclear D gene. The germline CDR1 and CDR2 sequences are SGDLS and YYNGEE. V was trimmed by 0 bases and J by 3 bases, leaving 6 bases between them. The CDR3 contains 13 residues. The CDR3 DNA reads TGTGCCAGCAGCGTAGAAAGAGACACTGAAGCTTTCTTT. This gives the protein CASSVERDTEAFF.

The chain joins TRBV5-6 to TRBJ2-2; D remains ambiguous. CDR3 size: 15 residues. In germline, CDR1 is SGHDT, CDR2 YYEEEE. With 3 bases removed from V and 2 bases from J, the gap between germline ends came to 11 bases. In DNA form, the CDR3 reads TGTGCCAGCAGCTGGTTGGGCTCCAACACCGGGGAGCTGTTTTTT. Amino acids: CASSWLGSNTGELFF.

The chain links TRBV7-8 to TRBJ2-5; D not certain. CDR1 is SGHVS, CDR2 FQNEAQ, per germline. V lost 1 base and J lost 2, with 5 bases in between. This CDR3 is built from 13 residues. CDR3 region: CASSLDSQETQYF. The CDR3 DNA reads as TGTGCCAGCAGCTTAGACAGTCAAGAGACCCAGTACTTC.

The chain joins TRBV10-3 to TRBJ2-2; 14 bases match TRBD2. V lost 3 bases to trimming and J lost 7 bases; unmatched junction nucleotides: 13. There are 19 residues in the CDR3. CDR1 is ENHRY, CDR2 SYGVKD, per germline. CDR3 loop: CAISDPGLAGEGPLGELFF. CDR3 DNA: TGTGCCATCAGTGATCCGGGACTAGCGGGAGAGGGTCCCCTCGGGGAGCTGTTTTTT.

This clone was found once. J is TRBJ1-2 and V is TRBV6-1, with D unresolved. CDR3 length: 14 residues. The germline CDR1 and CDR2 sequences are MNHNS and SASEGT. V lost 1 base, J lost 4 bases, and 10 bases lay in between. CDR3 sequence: CASSEGAGRYGYTF. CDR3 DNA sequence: TGTGCCAGCAGTGAAGGGGCAGGCCGCTATGGCTACACCTTC.

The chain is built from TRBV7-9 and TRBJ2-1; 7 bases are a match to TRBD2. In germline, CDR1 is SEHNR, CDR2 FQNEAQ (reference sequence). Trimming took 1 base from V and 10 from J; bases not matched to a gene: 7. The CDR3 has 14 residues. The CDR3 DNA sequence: TGTGCCAGCAGCTTAGTATCGGGACTATCCGAGCAGTTCTTC. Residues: CASSLVSGLSEQFF.

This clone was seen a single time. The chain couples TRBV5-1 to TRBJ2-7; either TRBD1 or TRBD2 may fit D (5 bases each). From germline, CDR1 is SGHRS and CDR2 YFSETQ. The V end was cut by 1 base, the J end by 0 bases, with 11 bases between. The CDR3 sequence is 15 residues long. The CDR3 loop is CASSLSWGYSYEQYF. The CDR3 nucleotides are TGCGCCAGCAGCTTGTCGTGGGGGTACTCCTACGAGCAGTACTTC.

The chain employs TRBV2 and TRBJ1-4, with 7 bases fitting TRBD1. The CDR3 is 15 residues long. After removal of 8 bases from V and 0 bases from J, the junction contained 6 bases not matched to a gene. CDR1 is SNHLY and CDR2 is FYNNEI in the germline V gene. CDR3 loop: CASRTGAATNEKLFF. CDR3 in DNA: TGTGCCAGCCGTACAGGGGCCGCAACTAATGAAAAACTGTTTTTT.

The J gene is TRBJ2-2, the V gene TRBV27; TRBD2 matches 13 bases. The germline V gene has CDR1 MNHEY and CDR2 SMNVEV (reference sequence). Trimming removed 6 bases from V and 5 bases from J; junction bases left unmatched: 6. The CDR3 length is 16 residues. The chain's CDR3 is CASSPGLAGETGELFF. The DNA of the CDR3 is TGTGCCAGCAGCCCTGGACTAGCGGGAGAAACCGGGGAGCTGTTTTTT.

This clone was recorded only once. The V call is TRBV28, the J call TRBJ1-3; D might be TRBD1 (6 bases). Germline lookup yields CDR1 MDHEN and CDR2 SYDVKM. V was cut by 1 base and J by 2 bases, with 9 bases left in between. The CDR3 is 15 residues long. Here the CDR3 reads CASSLLPGAGNTIYF. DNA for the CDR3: TGTGCCAGCAGTTTATTACCAGGGGCTGGAAACACCATATATTTT.